These 17 T cell receptor beta chains originate from one sample sequenced in a study of cytomegalovirus exposure and HLA in healthy donors. PCR primers comprised 60 Vbeta and 13 Jbeta primers. TCRdb keeps only in-frame clones here, not all; method: immunoSEQ multiplex PCR. The sample lists 60,000 to 100,000 clones, about 78% seen once, with approximately 1.6% in the top ten. Input material: PBMCs. The source of these receptors is a man between 40 and 49 years old in good health and CMV-seronegative.

This clone was detected a few times. J is TRBJ2-3 and V is TRBV7-6; 7 bases line up with TRBD1. In germline, CDR1 is SGHVS, CDR2 FNYEAQ. The CDR3 runs 16 residues. Trimming took 6 bases from V and 1 from J; bases not matched to a gene: 10. CDR3 in amino acids: CASSLQTGRGTDTQYF. For the CDR3, the DNA is TGTGCCAGCAGTCTACAGACAGGGAGAGGCACAGATACGCAGTATTTT.

The chain joins TRBV6-1 to TRBJ2-1, with 8 bases matching TRBD2. CDR3 length: 13 residues. The germline gives CDR1 MNHNS, CDR2 SASEGT. Losses at the gene ends were 5 bases for V and 10 bases for J; bases not matched to a gene: 7. The chain's CDR3 is CASSKGLVGEQFF. CDR3 bases: TGTGCCAGCAGTAAGGGACTAGTTGGAGAGCAGTTCTTC.

The CDR3 region is CASSPLLQGTDTQYF. CDR3 in DNA: TGTGCCAGCTCACCGCTCTTACAGGGGACAGATACGCAGTATTTT. The chain uses TRBV18 and TRBJ2-3; TRBD1 matches at 7 bases. After removal of 3 bases from V and 3 bases from J, the junction contained 6 bases not matched to a gene. CDR1 is KGHSH and CDR2 is LQKENI in the germline V gene. The CDR3 sequence is 15 residues long.

This sequence joins TRBV10-3 and TRBJ1-5, with no clear D. V lost 7 bases to trimming and J lost 4 bases, with 11 bases between them. From germline, CDR1 is ENHRY and CDR2 SYGVKD. The CDR3 spans 13 residues. CDR3 region: CAITPEANQPQHF. CDR3 bases: TGTGCCATCACCCCTGAAGCTAATCAGCCCCAGCATTTT.

The V call is TRBV28, the J call TRBJ2-1; D unclear. V was clipped by 3 bases and J by 9 bases, with 9 bases between them. From germline, CDR1 is MDHEN and CDR2 SYDVKM. The CDR3 spans 12 residues. CDR3 protein: CASSLPPGEQFF. For the CDR3, the DNA is TGTGCCAGCAGTTTGCCGCCGGGTGAGCAGTTCTTC.

The chain has TRBV4-2 and TRBJ1-5; D unresolved. V lost 1 base to trimming and J lost 4 bases, with 11 bases between them. This CDR3 comprises 15 residues. Germline CDR1 and CDR2: LGHNA and YNFKEQ. The DNA for the CDR3 is TGTGCCAGCAGCCAAGGAAGGGAGCTAAATCAGCCCCAGCATTTT. The encoded protein is CASSQGRELNQPQHF.

The V call is TRBV28, the J call TRBJ1-5, with TRBD1 as a possible D gene (6 bases). Germline-derived CDR1 and CDR2 are MDHEN and SYDVKM. The CDR3 loop spans 15 amino acids. Trimming took off 4 bases at V and 6 bases at J, with 16 bases between the two ends. The CDR3 DNA is TGTGCCAGCAGTTCCTCAGGGGTTGGGATTCAGCCCCAGCATTTT. Amino acids: CASSSSGVGIQPQHF. Using reference TRBV28 and TRBJ1-5 for the parts outside the CDR3, the full variable domain is DVKVTQSSRYLVKRTGEKVFLECVQDMDHENMFWYRQDPGLGLRLIYFSYDVKMKEKGDIPEGYSVSREKKERFSLILESASTNQTSMYLCASSSSGVGIQPQHFGDGTRLSIL.

The CDR3 reads CASSPSVGTEAFF. The CDR3 coding sequence is TGTGCCAGCAGCCCTTCCGTCGGCACTGAAGCTTTCTTT. The chain is built from TRBV9 and TRBJ1-1; D unclear. The CDR3 runs 13 residues. Germline assignment: CDR1 SGDLS and CDR2 YYNGEE. V lost 4 bases to trimming and J lost 4 bases, with 11 bases between them.

The chain is built from TRBV29-1 and TRBJ1-1, with 7 bases identical to TRBD1. Germline lookup yields CDR1 SQVTM and CDR2 ANQGSEA. This CDR3 is built from 14 residues. The V segment lost 6 bases and the J segment 0 bases; nucleotides outside the gene matches: 7. CDR3 residues: CSVVRQGVNTEAFF. CDR3 DNA sequence: TGCAGCGTGGTAAGACAGGGTGTGAACACTGAAGCTTTCTTT.

This clone was seen just once. The germline gene is not matched at one end of the junction; a read error may be the cause. The CDR3 loop reads CSSSFVAGDGETQYF. In DNA form, the CDR3 reads TGTTCCAGCAGCTTTGTAGCGGGAGACGGGGAGACCCAGTACTTC. The V call is TRBV7-9, the J call TRBJ2-5, with 9 bases identical to TRBD2. The germline V gene encodes CDR1 SEHNR and CDR2 FQNEAQ (reference sequence). The CDR3 covers 15 residues.

V is TRBV13 and J is TRBJ2-5; 7 nucleotides align to TRBD1. From germline, CDR1 is PRHDT and CDR2 FYEKMQ (reference sequence). The CDR3 runs to 14 residues. V dropped 3 bases and J dropped 11; count of bases not matched to a gene: 12. CDR3 amino acids: CASSFRGKREEQYF. The CDR3 DNA reads as TGTGCCAGCAGCTTCAGGGGGAAACGGGAAGAGCAGTACTTC.

This clone was picked up a small number of times. The genes are TRBV18 and TRBJ2-2, with a weak D call TRBD1 (6 bases). The CDR3 runs to 14 residues. V was clipped by 1 base and J by 7 bases, with 10 bases between them. Germline CDR1 reads KGHSH; CDR2 reads LQKENI. CDR3 loop: CASSPRGGNGELFF. DNA for the CDR3: TGTGCCAGCTCACCACGAGGGGGTAACGGGGAGCTGTTTTTT.

The CDR3 loop is CASSFPPDFGRNEKLFF. The CDR3 DNA reads TGTGCCAGCAGTTTTCCCCCCGATTTTGGCAGGAATGAAAAACTGTTTTTT. The genes are TRBV28 and TRBJ1-4; D is uncertain. Deletions cut 3 bases from V and 5 bases from J, with 19 bases between. Germline CDR1 MDHEN, CDR2 SYDVKM. CDR3 size: 17 residues.

The J gene is TRBJ1-1, the V gene TRBV19; tentative D call: TRBD1 (6 bases). The CDR3 length is 13 residues. Trimming cost V 3 bases and J 5 bases, with 10 bases left between them. Germline loops: CDR1 LNHDA, CDR2 SQIVND (reference sequence). This CDR3 is CASSIDRGTEAFF. The CDR3, as DNA: TGTGCCAGTAGTATTGATAGGGGGACTGAAGCTTTCTTT.

The chain links TRBV27 to TRBJ2-7; weak D call: TRBD2 (6 bases). The CDR3 totals 13 residues. Germline loops: CDR1 MNHEY, CDR2 SMNVEV (reference sequence). V was cut by 4 bases and J by 12 bases, with 19 bases left in between. The CDR3 loop reads CASSSSPGEGGYF. In nucleotides, the CDR3 is TGTGCCAGCAGTTCCTCACCGGGGGAAGGCGGGTACTTC.

The chain couples TRBV6-5 to TRBJ1-4; 11 bases line up with TRBD1. This CDR3 contains 14 residues. CDR1 is MNHEY, CDR2 SVGAGI, per germline. V lost 4 bases and J lost 10; bases outside the gene matches: 5. The CDR3 sequence is CASSSGTGGGKLFF. CDR3 nucleotides: TGTGCCAGCAGTTCAGGGACAGGGGGAGGAAAACTGTTTTTT.

The chain recombines TRBV11-2 with TRBJ2-5; possible D gene TRBD1, 5 bases. From germline, CDR1 is SGHAT and CDR2 FQNNGV. Deletions cut 5 bases from V and 5 bases from J, with 21 bases between. This CDR3 has 16 residues. The CDR3 sequence is CASSPEAGWGYETQYF. The CDR3 DNA sequence: TGTGCCAGCAGCCCTGAGGCAGGGTGGGGATATGAGACCCAGTACTTC.